The 2 T cell receptor beta chains given below trace back to one sample, sequenced in a study of blood T cell repertoires in COVID-19. The repertoire was sequenced with immunoSEQ multiplex PCR; TCRdb's copy has only in-frame clones and lacks some. The sample gives approximately 190,000 clones, 86% of which show up once; 5% to 6.5% is in the top ten. The sequenced material came from peripheral blood. These receptors were obtained from an elderly man with acute or convalescent COVID-19.

The chain carries TRBV18 and TRBJ2-3, with 14 nucleotides matching TRBD2. The germline gives CDR1 KGHSH, CDR2 LQKENI. After removal of 3 bases from V and 0 bases from J, the junction contained 5 bases not matched to a gene. This CDR3 region has 18 residues. In DNA, the CDR3 is TGTGCCAGCTCACCTCCGGGACTAGCGGGAGCGAGCACAGATACGCAGTATTTT. Protein product: CASSPPGLAGASTDTQYF.

The genes are TRBV27 and TRBJ1-3; D uncertain. V was clipped by 8 bases and J by 4 bases, with 9 bases between them. This CDR3 region has 12 residues. The germline V gene encodes CDR1 MNHEY and CDR2 SMNVEV (reference sequence). The CDR3 reads CASVVGGNTIYF. The CDR3 DNA reads TGTGCCAGCGTGGTTGGCGGAAACACCATATATTTT.